These 11 T cell receptor beta chains share one sample of origin, sequenced in a study of T-cell memory formation after mild COVID-19. TCRdb itself ran the 5' RACE reads through MiXCR, one entry per CDR3 protein. The profile shows about 400,000 distinct CDR3 sequences, about a sixth of them singletons. Sequencing used PBMCs or a T cell subset sorted from them (not recorded which). The receptor source for this set is a man between 18 and 29 years old who had mild COVID-19 (a few samples of this study predate the infection). Cell type and time point are not known.

V and J are TRBV24-1 and TRBJ2-5; 8 bases align to TRBD2. The CDR3 contains 16 residues. The ends lost 3 bases at V and 4 bases at J; junction bases unmatched: 9. CDR1 and CDR2 from the germline V gene are KGHDR and SFDVKD. The DNA of the CDR3 is TGTGCCACCAGTGATATGCGGGGGGTCGGACGAGAGACCCAGTACTTC. Protein product: CATSDMRGVGRETQYF.

This clonotype was found many times. The DNA for the CDR3 is TGTGCCAGCACCACGGGGGACGGCCAAGAGACCCAGTACTTC. This translates into CASTTGDGQETQYF. This chain links TRBV6-2 or TRBV6-3 with TRBJ2-5; the D gene is possibly TRBD2 (6 bases). Germline values: CDR1 MNHEY, CDR2 SVGEGT. CDR3 size: 14 residues. Between the trimmed V and J ends, which lost 7 bases and 1 base, there was a span of 13 bases.

This rearrangement joins TRBV7-2 to TRBJ2-7; weak D call: TRBD2 (6 bases). CDR3 length: 14 residues. V lost 5 bases and J 3 bases, leaving 14 bases between the germline ends. Germline V gene sequence: CDR1 SGHTA, CDR2 FQGNSA. The CDR3 spells CASSPTGAHYEQYF. The CDR3 nucleotides read TGTGCCAGCAGCCCGACGGGAGCCCACTACGAGCAGTACTTC.

This rearrangement joins TRBV6-5 to TRBJ2-1, with D tentatively TRBD1 (6 bases). This CDR3 has 16 amino acids. Germline lookup yields CDR1 MNHEY and CDR2 SVGAGI. The ends were cut back, 6 bases at V and 2 bases at J, with 17 bases in the middle. The CDR3 protein is CASSPGTIPAYNEQFF. The CDR3 nucleotides read TGTGCCAGCAGCCCGGGGACAATCCCTGCCTACAATGAGCAGTTCTTC.

This clonotype was detected only a few times. This rearrangement joins TRBV7-9 to TRBJ1-2; D call uncertain. Between the trimmed V and J ends, which lost 6 bases and 5 bases, there was a span of 16 bases. Germline assignment: CDR1 SEHNR and CDR2 FQNEAQ (reference sequence). The CDR3 is 14 amino acids. The CDR3 region has the DNA TGTGCCAGCAGTCAAACAAGGGATAATTATGGCTACACCTTC. This gives the protein CASSQTRDNYGYTF.

The CDR3 loop is CASGAGPDGSPLHF. The CDR3 DNA is TGTGCCAGCGGGGCGGGGCCTGATGGGTCACCCCTCCACTTT. This rearrangement joins TRBV7-2 to TRBJ1-6; a weak D match, TRBD1 (5 bases). CDR3 length equals 14 residues. Germline CDR1 SGHTA, CDR2 FQGNSA. V lost 8 bases and J 10 bases, leaving 18 bases between the germline ends.

V and J are TRBV27 and TRBJ1-5; the D is unclear. Trimming took 8 bases from V and 1 from J, leaving 9 bases between them. The CDR3 is 13 amino acids. Germline values: CDR1 MNHEY, CDR2 SMNVEV (reference sequence). The CDR3 DNA reads as TGTGCCAGCGGGTATCTAAGCAATCAGCCCCAGCATTTT. Protein: CASGYLSNQPQHF.

The rearrangement joins TRBV5-4 to TRBJ1-4; 7 bases are a match to TRBD1. Germline assignment: CDR1 SGHNT and CDR2 YYREEE (reference sequence). The V gene end was trimmed by 5 bases and the J gene end by 6 bases; junction bases not matched to a gene: 7. The CDR3 has 14 residues. CDR3 nucleotide sequence: TGTGCCAGCAGGCGGACAGGTTCGGATGAAAAACTGTTTTTT. Translating it yields CASRRTGSDEKLFF. Based on the CDR3 plus reference TRBV5-4 and TRBJ1-4, the full variable domain is ETGVTQSPTHLIKTRGQQVTLRCSSQSGHNTVSWYQQALGQGPQFIFQYYREEENGRGNFPPRFSGLQFPNYSSELNVNALELDDSALYLCASRRTGSDEKLFFGSGTQLSVL.

The chain is built from TRBV20-1 and TRBJ1-6; D possibly corresponds to TRBD1 (6 bases). Germline V CDR1 and CDR2: DFQATT, SNEGSKA (reference sequence). V was trimmed by 0 bases and J by 7 bases, leaving 16 bases between them. This CDR3 spans 16 amino acids. This chain's CDR3 is CSARDGSRGINSPLHF. The CDR3 DNA is TGCAGTGCTAGAGATGGGTCTAGGGGGATCAATTCACCCCTCCACTTT.

This clonotype was observed a few times. The rearrangement joins TRBV5-1 to TRBJ2-1, with D perhaps matching TRBD1 (5 bases). The V gene's germline CDR1 is SGHRS and CDR2 YFSETQ. The CDR3 loop spans 15 amino acids. Trimming left V 3 bases short and J 7 bases short, with 17 bases between. The CDR3 loop is CASSSQAGIENEQFF. In DNA, the CDR3 is TGCGCCAGCAGCTCCCAGGCAGGGATCGAGAATGAGCAGTTCTTC.

This chain uses TRBV4-2 with TRBJ2-1; D is ambiguous. V lost 1 base to trimming and J lost 8 bases, with 15 bases between them. CDR3 length: 15 amino acids. Germline V gives CDR1 LGHNA, CDR2 YNFKEQ. The CDR3 region is CASSQAGYRYDEQFF. The CDR3 bases are TGTGCCAGCAGCCAAGCAGGATATCGGTACGATGAGCAGTTCTTC.